The present T cell receptor (beta chain) was sequenced within a study of T cell responses to AZD1222 COVID-19 vaccine. Study-level findings and limits: Donors, mostly white British, included more females; clonal diversity was possibly underestimated. Spike-specific TCR breadth and depth went up after people got two AZD1222 doses. All repertoire sampling was performed exclusively after the peak T cell response.

Second doses at about 4 or about 12 weeks were pooled. The germline V and J ends were trimmed by 5 bases and 1 base, with 16 bases remaining between them. Germline CDR1 is SGHNT and CDR2 is YYREEE (reference sequence). CDR3 length: 15 amino acids. This clone was counted only a few times. The antigen remains undetermined. Generated by immunoSEQ multiplex PCR, the TCRdb table keeps only in-frame clones and is missing some. The sample yields 90,000 to 100,000 clones, roughly 90% seen once. The gene calls are TRBV5-4 and TRBJ2-7; tentatively, D is TRBD1 (5 bases). The sample in question was peripheral blood, obtained 28 days after the second AZD1222 dose. This TCR was recovered from an adult who received the AZD1222 COVID-19 vaccine. The CDR3 sequence is CASSLRGVGSYEQYF. The DNA of the CDR3 is TGTGCCAGCAGTCTAAGGGGTGTTGGGTCCTACGAGCAGTACTTC.